These 32 T cell receptor beta chains came from one sample sequenced in a study of blood T cell repertoires in COVID-19. Sequenced by immunoSEQ multiplex PCR; TCRdb stores in-frame clones only, minus some. The data hold over 150,000 clones, with 85% to 90% observed a single time. The specimen was peripheral blood. Receptors were obtained from a man aged 60 to 75 with COVID-19, enrolled during active disease.

The chain combines TRBV9 with TRBJ2-1; no reliable D call. The CDR3 length is 15 residues. V lost 1 base and J lost 3, with 11 bases in between. CDR1 and CDR2 from the germline V gene are SGDLS and YYNGEE. CDR3 residues: CASSVNWALYNEQFF. The CDR3 nucleotides are TGTGCCAGCAGCGTAAACTGGGCGCTCTACAATGAGCAGTTCTTC.

This clone was recorded only once. DNA for the CDR3: TGTGCCAGTAGTATAGTAGGGACTAGCGGGACTCCCCAGGGGAATGAGCAGTTCTTC. Protein product: CASSIVGTSGTPQGNEQFF. This chain uses TRBV19 with TRBJ2-1, with TRBD2 matching 13 bases. Trimming removed 1 base from V and 7 bases from J; junction bases left unmatched: 13. Per germline, CDR1 LNHDA and CDR2 SQIVND (reference sequence). The length of the CDR3 is 19 residues.

Points on this clone: The junction and the germline gene differ at one end; a read error may be behind it. This chain uses TRBV3-1 (or the pseudogene TRBV3-2) with TRBJ1-4; 10 positions agree with TRBD1. This CDR3 is 14 amino acids long. Germline CDR1 LGHDT, CDR2 YNNKEL (reference sequence). The CDR3 DNA is TGTGCCAGCAGCCTGGACAGGGGGAATGGAAAACTGTTTTTT. The encoded protein is CASSLDRGNGKLFF.

This chain uses TRBV2 with TRBJ2-2; TRBD1 might be the D (7 bases). In germline, CDR1 is SNHLY, CDR2 FYNNEI. The CDR3 is made up of 16 amino acids. Between the trimmed V and J ends, which lost 6 bases and 2 bases, there was a span of 16 bases. The CDR3 DNA reads as TGTGCCAGCAGGGGGGGCGGGACAGCCAACACCGGGGAGCTGTTTTTT. This translates into CASRGGGTANTGELFF. The whole variable domain, filled in from reference TRBV2 and TRBJ2-2, reads EPEVTQTPSHQVTQMGQEVILRCVPISNHLYFYWYRQILGQKVEFLVSFYNNEISEKSEIFDDQFSVERPDGSNFTLKIRSTKLEDSAMYFCASRGGGTANTGELFFGEGSRLTVL.

The rearrangement links TRBV7-8 to TRBJ2-7, with 9 positions matching TRBD1. The CDR3 covers 15 residues. The junction had 5 bases not matched to a gene; V was cut back by 5 bases and J by 0 bases. Germline V gene data show CDR1 as SGHVS and CDR2 as FQNEAQ. The CDR3 is CASSPGTGSSYEQYF. CDR3 nucleotide sequence: TGTGCCAGCAGCCCAGGGACAGGGAGCTCCTACGAGCAGTACTTC.

CDR3 region: CASSSELQAYEQYF. The CDR3 DNA reads as TGTGCCAGCAGCTCCGAGCTACAGGCCTACGAGCAGTACTTC. The chain has TRBV11-2 and TRBJ2-7; TRBD1 is a possible D gene (5 bases). The V gene lost 4 bases and the J gene lost 2 bases, with 12 bases spanning the gap. The CDR3 is 14 amino acids. Germline loops: CDR1 SGHAT, CDR2 FQNNGV. The full variable domain, in which reference TRBV11-2 and TRBJ2-7 provide the parts outside the CDR3, is EAGVAQSPRYKIIEKRQSVAFWCNPISGHATLYWYQQILGQGPKLLIQFQNNGVVDDSQLPKDRFSAERLKGVDSTLKIQPAKLEDSAVYLCASSSELQAYEQYFGPGTRLTVT.

The chain joins TRBV6-5 to TRBJ1-2, with D possibly matching TRBD1 (6 bases). Per the germline V gene, CDR1 is MNHEY and CDR2 is SVGAGI. V lost 5 bases, J lost 7 bases, and 14 bases lay in between. This CDR3 has 13 amino acids. The CDR3 DNA sequence: TGTGCCAGCAGTCCACAGGGAGTCGGTGGCTACACCTTC. Protein sequence: CASSPQGVGGYTF.

The genes are TRBV6-2 or TRBV6-3 and TRBJ2-2, with TRBD2 matching 14 bases. The CDR3 spans 17 residues. Unmatched junction bases numbered 6, after V lost 4 bases and J lost 5 bases. Germline-derived CDR1 and CDR2 are MNHEY and SVGEGT. The CDR3 loop reads CASSSRLAGGLTGELFF. In DNA, the CDR3 is TGTGCCAGCAGTTCACGACTAGCGGGAGGGCTAACCGGGGAGCTGTTTTTT.

This clone has just a few counts. The V gene is TRBV5-1, the J gene TRBJ2-2, with TRBD1 matching over 7 bases. CDR1 SGHRS and CDR2 YFSETQ come from the germline V gene. The CDR3 consists of 15 residues. Trimming at V came to 3 bases and at J to 6 bases, leaving 8 bases not matched to a gene. CDR3 DNA: TGCGCCAGCAGCTCCAGACAGGGATCGGCCGGGGAGCTGTTTTTT. Translation: CASSSRQGSAGELFF.

This clone was observed a handful of times. The chain recombines TRBV6-5 with TRBJ2-7; perhaps TRBD1 as D (6 bases). This CDR3 region has 15 residues. CDR1 is MNHEY, CDR2 SVGAGI, per germline. V was shortened by 4 bases and J by 4 bases, with 17 bases between the two germline ends. The CDR3 is CASSSLGAQIYEQYF. The CDR3 DNA sequence: TGTGCCAGCAGTTCTCTGGGGGCCCAAATATACGAGCAGTACTTC.

The rearrangement uses TRBV4-2 and TRBJ1-1; the D gene is possibly TRBD1 (6 bases). CDR3 length equals 15 residues. Germline V gives CDR1 LGHNA, CDR2 YNFKEQ. Trimming removed 0 bases at V and 1 base at J, with 9 bases between. The CDR3 DNA reads as TGTGCCAGCAGCCAAGATACAGGGAGGAACACTGAAGCTTTCTTT. Translated: CASSQDTGRNTEAFF.

This clone was seen a handful of times. The chain joins TRBV18 to TRBJ1-5; TRBD1 agrees at 9 bases. The CDR3 extends over 15 amino acids. The trim removed 6 bases at V and 4 bases at J, leaving 7 bases unmatched. Germline lookup yields CDR1 KGHSH and CDR2 LQKENI. This chain's CDR3 is CASSRPGTGNQPQHF. Written as DNA, the CDR3 is TGTGCCAGCTCCCGGCCCGGGACAGGGAATCAGCCCCAGCATTTT.

The rearrangement uses TRBV28 and TRBJ1-1; D remains ambiguous. The ends were cut back, 8 bases at V and 9 bases at J, with 10 bases in the middle. The CDR3 length is 10 residues. CDR1 and CDR2 (germline): MDHEN, SYDVKM. CDR3 DNA sequence: TGTGCCAGCTTGAAACTTCAAGCTTTCTTT. Translated: CASLKLQAFF.

The rearrangement links TRBV18 to TRBJ2-4, with D perhaps matching TRBD2 (5 bases). V was clipped by 3 bases and J by 0 bases, with 9 bases between them. The CDR3 extends over 15 amino acids. Germline assignment: CDR1 KGHSH and CDR2 LQKENI. The CDR3 DNA is TGTGCCAGCTCACCCGGGAATTTAGCCAAAAACATTCAGTACTTC. This gives the protein CASSPGNLAKNIQYF.

CDR3 region: CASSPRQSEIGNTIYF. The CDR3 coding sequence is TGTGCCAGCAGCCCAAGACAGTCGGAGATCGGAAACACCATATATTTT. V and J are TRBV7-8 and TRBJ1-3, with D tentatively TRBD1 (5 bases). The CDR3 length is 16 residues. The germline V and J ends were trimmed by 5 bases and 4 bases, with 18 bases remaining between them. CDR1 and CDR2 (germline): SGHVS, FQNEAQ. The variable domain in full, with the rest retrieved from reference TRBV7-8 and TRBJ1-3, is GAGVSQSPRYKVAKRGQDVALRCDPISGHVSLFWYQQALGQGPEFLTYFQNEAQLDKSGLPSDRFFAERPEGSVSTLKIQRTQQEDSAVYLCASSPRQSEIGNTIYFGEGSWLTVV.

The chain recombines TRBV4-3 with TRBJ2-7; the D gene is possibly TRBD2 (5 bases). The CDR3 loop spans 15 amino acids. V was shortened by 1 base and J by 3 bases, with 13 bases between the two germline ends. Germline CDR1 LGHNA, CDR2 YSLEER. The CDR3 nucleotides are TGCGCCAGCAGCCAAGGGGCTAGCTCCATCTACGAGCAGTACTTC. Translated: CASSQGASSIYEQYF.

The chain employs TRBV3-1 (or the pseudogene TRBV3-2) and TRBJ1-5; D gene uncertain. From germline, CDR1 is LGHDT and CDR2 YNNKEL (reference sequence). With 3 bases removed from V and 5 bases from J, the gap between germline ends came to 14 bases. This CDR3 is built from 15 residues. CDR3: CASSQKGSRDQPQHF. The CDR3 region has the DNA TGTGCCAGCAGCCAGAAAGGGAGTCGGGATCAGCCCCAGCATTTT.

The gene calls are TRBV19 and TRBJ1-1; D is unclear. The germline V gene has CDR1 LNHDA and CDR2 SQIVND (reference sequence). The CDR3 has 14 residues. V was shortened by 4 bases and J by 4 bases, with 13 bases between the two germline ends. The DNA for the CDR3 is TGTGCCAGTAGTAGCCCCGGTGTCTTCACTGAAGCTTTCTTT. The encoded protein is CASSSPGVFTEAFF.

The CDR3 coding sequence is TGTGCCAGCAGCGGTGGGACAGGGTCGAACACCGGGGAGCTGTTTTTT. Amino acids: CASSGGTGSNTGELFF. This chain links TRBV7-2 with TRBJ2-2; TRBD1 agrees at 9 bases. This CDR3 comprises 16 residues. CDR1 and CDR2 (germline): SGHTA, FQGNSA. The J segment lost 0 bases and the V segment lost 5 bases, leaving 4 bases of the junction unmatched.

The chain links TRBV4-1 to TRBJ2-2; TRBD1 aligns across 7 bases. The junction had 6 bases not matched to a gene; V was cut back by 4 bases and J by 4 bases. The germline gives CDR1 MGHRA, CDR2 YSYEKL. This CDR3 contains 15 residues. The CDR3 nucleotides are TGCGCCAGCAGCCTAGGACAGGCGGGCACCGGGGAGCTGTTTTTT. It specifies CASSLGQAGTGELFF.

The gene calls are TRBV11-3 and TRBJ2-7; TRBD1 might be the D (5 bases). Per the germline V gene, CDR1 is SGHNT and CDR2 is YENEEA. Trimming shortened V by 0 bases and J by 2 bases, and 14 bases separated the two germline ends. This CDR3 region has 16 residues. This CDR3 is CASSLDLPLGPYEQYF. The CDR3, as DNA: TGTGCCAGCAGCTTAGATCTTCCCCTGGGGCCCTACGAGCAGTACTTC. The complete variable domain, with remaining parts taken from reference TRBV11-3 and TRBJ2-7, reads EAGVVQSPRYKIIEKKQPVAFWCNPISGHNTLYWYLQNLGQGPELLIRYENEEAVDDSQLPKDRFSAERLKGVDSTLKIQPAELGDSAVYLCASSLDLPLGPYEQYFGPGTRLTVT.

The chain recombines TRBV10-3 with TRBJ2-5; 7 nucleotides align to TRBD1. This CDR3 is 15 amino acids long. V was clipped by 3 bases and J by 5 bases; unmatched bases: 9. The germline V gene has CDR1 ENHRY and CDR2 SYGVKD. CDR3 amino acids: CAISEGGRGYETQYF. CDR3 in DNA: TGTGCCATCAGTGAAGGAGGCAGGGGGTACGAGACCCAGTACTTC.

This sequence joins TRBV7-2 and TRBJ1-2; D is possibly TRBD1 (5 bases). Trimming took off 4 bases at V and 4 bases at J, with 19 bases between the two ends. This CDR3 contains 16 residues. Per the germline V gene, CDR1 is SGHTA and CDR2 is FQGNSA. The CDR3 DNA reads TGTGCCAGCAGCTCGATCCTGGGAGGGGCGGCCTATGGCTACACCTTC. As protein: CASSSILGGAAYGYTF.

This chain links TRBV2 with TRBJ2-1, with unresolved D. There are 12 residues in the CDR3. Trimming stripped 2 bases from V and 12 bases from J, with 11 bases between. From germline, CDR1 is SNHLY and CDR2 FYNNEI. The CDR3 sequence: CASSEITNLQFF. The CDR3 region has the DNA TGTGCCAGCAGTGAAATTACAAATCTGCAGTTCTTC. Supplemented by reference TRBV2 and TRBJ2-1, the full variable domain reads EPEVTQTPSHQVTQMGQEVILRCVPISNHLYFYWYRQILGQKVEFLVSFYNNEISEKSEIFDDQFSVERPDGSNFTLKIRSTKLEDSAMYFCASSEITNLQFFGPGTRLTVL.

V gene TRBV6-4 combines with J gene TRBJ2-7, with D perhaps matching TRBD1 (6 bases). V was shortened by 0 bases and J by 0 bases, with 18 bases between the two germline ends. The CDR3 loop spans 18 amino acids. Germline CDR1 reads MRHNA; CDR2 reads SNTAGT. The CDR3 is CASSDSDCRDNFSYEQYF. For the CDR3, the DNA is TGTGCCAGCAGTGACTCTGATTGCCGGGACAACTTCTCCTACGAGCAGTACTTC.

This clone was seen a single time. The genes are TRBV19 and TRBJ1-1, with TRBD1 identical over 8 bases. The CDR3 runs to 13 residues. Germline V gene data show CDR1 as LNHDA and CDR2 as SQIVND (reference sequence). V lost 10 bases to trimming and J lost 1 base; unmatched junction nucleotides: 5. CDR3 coding DNA: TGTGCCATTAAGGACAGGGCGAACACTGAAGCTTTCTTT. This translates into CAIKDRANTEAFF. The full variable domain, in which reference TRBV19 and TRBJ1-1 provide the parts outside the CDR3, is DGGITQSPKYLFRKEGQNVTLSCEQNLNHDAMYWYRQDPGQGLRLIYYSQIVNDFQKGDIAEGYSVSREKKESFPLTVTSAQKNPTAFYLCAIKDRANTEAFFGQGTRLTVV.

CDR3 sequence reads: CSAHRGVGGNTIYF. The CDR3 coding sequence is TGCAGCGCACATCGGGGGGTAGGTGGAAACACCATATATTTT. The rearrangement links TRBV29-1 to TRBJ1-3, with D perhaps matching TRBD1 (5 bases). CDR3 length equals 14 residues. The ends were cut back, 7 bases at V and 3 bases at J, with 16 bases in the middle. Germline-derived CDR1 and CDR2 are SQVTM and ANQGSEA.

The V gene is TRBV25-1, the J gene TRBJ1-2; D is perhaps TRBD1 (6 bases). This CDR3 contains 13 residues. CDR1 is MGHDK and CDR2 is SYGVNS in the germline V gene. V lost 7 bases and J 6 bases, leaving 15 bases between the germline ends. CDR3 region: CASMSGEGDGYTF. CDR3 nucleotide sequence: TGTGCCAGCATGTCGGGGGAGGGGGATGGCTACACCTTC.

The sample holds one count of this clone. J is TRBJ1-5 and V is TRBV6-2 or TRBV6-3; 10 bases match TRBD1. Germline assignment: CDR1 MNHEY and CDR2 SVGEGT. The V segment lost 2 bases and the J segment 7 bases; nucleotides outside the gene matches: 8. The CDR3 loop spans 16 amino acids. The CDR3 region has the DNA TGTGCCAGCAGTTACACGACAGGGGGCGAAAGGCAGCCCCAGCATTTT. Its translation is CASSYTTGGERQPQHF.

The chain employs TRBV19 and TRBJ2-2, with 9 positions matching TRBD1. The CDR3 extends over 15 amino acids. Trimming at V came to 7 bases and at J to 4 bases, leaving 7 bases not matched to a gene. Germline lookup yields CDR1 LNHDA and CDR2 SQIVND (reference sequence). This CDR3 is CASKFGQGITGELFF. CDR3 DNA sequence: TGTGCCAGTAAATTCGGACAGGGGATCACCGGGGAGCTGTTTTTT.

This chain connects TRBV7-2 to TRBJ2-7; D ambiguous. V lost 5 bases and J 4 bases, leaving 18 bases between the germline ends. CDR1 is SGHTA, CDR2 FQGNSA, per germline. The CDR3 loop spans 15 amino acids. The CDR3 bases are TGTGCCAGCAGCCTACATCCCATATCAGGATACGAGCAGTACTTC. Protein: CASSLHPISGYEQYF.

The rearrangement uses TRBV7-9 and TRBJ2-7, with D unclear. The germline V gene has CDR1 SEHNR and CDR2 FQNEAQ (reference sequence). The CDR3 runs 16 residues. V lost 2 bases and J lost 1, with 15 bases in between. The CDR3 region is CASSLFLGGGSYEQYF. The CDR3, as DNA: TGTGCCAGCAGCTTATTTCTAGGCGGCGGATCCTACGAGCAGTACTTC.